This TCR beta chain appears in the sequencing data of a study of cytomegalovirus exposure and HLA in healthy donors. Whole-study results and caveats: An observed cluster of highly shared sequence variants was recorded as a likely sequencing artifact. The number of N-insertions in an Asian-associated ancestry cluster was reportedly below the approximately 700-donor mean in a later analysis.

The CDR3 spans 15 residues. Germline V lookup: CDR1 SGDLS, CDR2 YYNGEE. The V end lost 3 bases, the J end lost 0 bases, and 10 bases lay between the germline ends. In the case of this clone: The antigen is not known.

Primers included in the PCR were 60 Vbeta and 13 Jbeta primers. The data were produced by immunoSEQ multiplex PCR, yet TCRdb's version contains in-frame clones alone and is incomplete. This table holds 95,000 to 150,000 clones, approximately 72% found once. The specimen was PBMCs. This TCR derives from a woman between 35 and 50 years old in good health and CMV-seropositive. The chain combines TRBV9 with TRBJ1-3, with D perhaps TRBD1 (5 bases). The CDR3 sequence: CASSGDGGSGNTIYF. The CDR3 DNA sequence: TGTGCCAGCAGCGGAGACGGGGGCTCTGGAAACACCATATATTTT.